A selection of T cell receptor beta chains follows, all from one sample in a study of OX40 agonist ivuxolimab in advanced cancers. This table comes from immunoSEQ multiplex PCR, and its TCRdb copy is limited to in-frame clones, with some not included. The sample shows 70,000 to 85,000 clones, approximately 90% of them seen only once. Sample: CD4+ or CD8+ T cells sorted from blood, taken in a trial of the OX40 agonist ivuxolimab. The receptors originated from an adult with an advanced solid tumor such as melanoma, head and neck, liver or kidney cancer. Each CDR3 is given with its conserved first and last residue. A D gene is named only where the DNA matches it firmly. Rows give clone size only sometimes, using once, few, many, or a class for an expanded clone.

j_gene	v_gene	d_gene	abundance	CDR3aa	CDR3nt
TRBJ2-4	TRBV7-9	TRBD1	-	CASSLGTASNIQYF	TGTGCCAGCAGCCTCGGGACAGCTTCAAACATTCAGTACTTC
TRBJ1-1	TRBV2	-	-	CASIQSVVGTEAFF	TGTGCCAGCATACAGTCCGTAGTGGGCACTGAAGCTTTCTTT
TRBJ1-1	TRBV6-1	-	few	CASSPGVPEAFF	TGTGCCAGCAGTCCGGGGGTCCCTGAAGCTTTCTTT
TRBJ1-2	TRBV28	-	-	CASSLEANYGYTF	TGTGCCAGCAGTTTAGAAGCTAACTATGGCTACACCTTC
TRBJ2-6	TRBV11-1	-	-	CASSSGSTSGANVLTF	TGTGCCAGCAGCTCAGGAAGCACCTCTGGGGCCAACGTCCTGACTTTC
TRBJ2-3	TRBV5-5	-	-	CASSSPRRDTQYF	TGTGCCAGCAGCTCGCCCAGGCGAGATACGCAGTATTTT
TRBJ1-1	TRBV15	-	-	CATSLSMATEAFF	TGTGCCACCAGCTTATCAATGGCCACTGAAGCTTTCTTT
TRBJ2-3	TRBV15	-	-	CATSLDLGPDTQYF	TGTGCCACCAGCTTGGACCTAGGGCCAGATACGCAGTATTTT
TRBJ2-3	TRBV19	TRBD1	few	CASSEDRGLYTDTQYF	TGTGCCAGTAGTGAAGACAGGGGGTTATACACAGATACGCAGTATTTT
TRBJ2-1	TRBV2	-	-	CASTGTGRNEQFF	TGTGCCAGCACTGGGACGGGGAGGAATGAGCAGTTCTTC
TRBJ2-7	TRBV6-1	-	-	CASSDGGLGYEQYF	TGTGCCAGCAGTGATGGGGGATTGGGCTACGAGCAGTACTTC
TRBJ2-7	TRBV5-1	TRBD1	-	CASSRTGGNEQYF	TGCGCCAGCAGTAGGACAGGGGGCAACGAGCAGTACTTC
TRBJ2-3	TRBV9	TRBD2	-	CASSVRLAGSTDTQYF	TGTGCCAGCAGCGTCCGCCTAGCGGGGAGCACAGATACGCAGTATTTT
TRBJ2-2	TRBV6-4	-	-	CASSEQGTGELFF	TGTGCCAGCAGTGAACAGGGCACCGGGGAGCTGTTTTTT
TRBJ1-3	TRBV25-1	-	few	CASQDRTWDSGNTIYF	TGTGCCAGTCAAGACAGGACCTGGGATTCAGGAAACACCATATATTTT
TRBJ2-1	TRBV5-6	-	-	CASSRVGARGSYNEQFF	TGTGCCAGCAGCCGGGTGGGGGCCCGAGGTTCCTACAATGAGCAGTTCTTC
TRBJ1-1	TRBV6-1	-	-	CASSEVGGANTEAFF	TGTGCCAGCAGTGAGGTCGGGGGGGCGAATACTGAAGCTTTCTTT
TRBJ2-5	TRBV28	-	-	CASSPVGRRVQETQYF	TGTGCCAGCAGCCCAGTGGGGCGGAGGGTCCAAGAGACCCAGTACTTC
TRBJ1-1	TRBV19	-	-	CASTLDRSNTEAFF	TGTGCCAGTACCCTTGACAGGTCGAACACTGAAGCTTTCTTT
TRBJ1-1	TRBV18	-	many	CASSPSVDTEAFF	TGTGCCAGCTCACCATCGGTAGACACTGAAGCTTTCTTT
TRBJ2-3	TRBV6-6	TRBD2	-	CASTPSLAGSTDTQYF	TGTGCCAGCACGCCCTCGCTAGCGGGAAGCACAGATACGCAGTATTTT
TRBJ1-1	TRBV7-2	-	-	CASSRVGGGGTEAFF	TGTGCCAGCAGCCGAGTGGGGGGCGGGGGCACTGAAGCTTTCTTT
TRBJ1-5	TRBV6-5	TRBD1	-	CASSSYQGQGNQPQHF	TGTGCCAGCAGTTCCTACCAGGGACAGGGCAATCAGCCCCAGCATTTT
TRBJ2-5	TRBV28	-	once	CASSLPGRIQETQYF	TGTGCCAGCAGTTTACCCGGACGAATCCAAGAGACCCAGTACTTC
TRBJ1-6	TRBV9	-	once	CASSSTPGHGNSPLHF	TGTGCCAGCAGCAGCACACCGGGACATGGGAATTCACCCCTCCACTTT
TRBJ2-1	TRBV5-1	-	once	CASSLGQGNNEQFF	TGCGCCAGCAGCTTGGGGCAGGGTAACAATGAGCAGTTCTTC